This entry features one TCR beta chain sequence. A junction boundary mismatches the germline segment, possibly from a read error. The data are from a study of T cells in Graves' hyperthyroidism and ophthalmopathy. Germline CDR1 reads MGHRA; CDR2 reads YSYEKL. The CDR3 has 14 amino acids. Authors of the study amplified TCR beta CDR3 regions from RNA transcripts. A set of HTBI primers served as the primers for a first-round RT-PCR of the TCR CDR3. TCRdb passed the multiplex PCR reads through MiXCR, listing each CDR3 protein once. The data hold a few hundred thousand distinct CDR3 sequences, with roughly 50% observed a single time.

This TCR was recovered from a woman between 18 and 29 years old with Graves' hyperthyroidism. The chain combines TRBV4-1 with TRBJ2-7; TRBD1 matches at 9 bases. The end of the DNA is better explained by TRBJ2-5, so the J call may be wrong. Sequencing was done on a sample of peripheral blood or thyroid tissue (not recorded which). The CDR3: CASGQDRTGATQYF. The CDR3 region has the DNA TGCGCCAGCGGCCAAGATAGGACAGGGGCGACCCAGTACTTC.